These T cell receptor beta chains were read from a single sample in a study of T cells in Graves' hyperthyroidism and ophthalmopathy. TCRdb reprocessed the multiplex PCR reads via MiXCR and lists one record per CDR3 protein. The profile covers hundreds of thousands of distinct CDR3 sequences, with about 15% appearing a single time and approximately 20% taken by the ten largest. The sequenced sample was blood. The source is an older woman with Graves' ophthalmopathy. Each CDR3 is given with its conserved first and last residue. D genes are given only for firm matches. Clone size is stated in some rows and not others, as once, few, many or a class when expanded.

CDR3nt: TGTGCCAGCAGTTTGAGAAGGGGGGTCTTCACTGAAGCTTTCTTT; CDR3aa: CASSLRRGVFTEAFF; len: 15; d_gene: -; abundance: many; v_gene: TRBV28; j_gene: TRBJ1-1
CDR3nt: TGCAGCGTTCTTGGGGGACGGGCAGATACGCAGTATTTT; CDR3aa: CSVLGGRADTQYF; len: 13; d_gene: -; abundance: few; v_gene: TRBV29-1; j_gene: TRBJ2-3
CDR3nt: TGTGCCAGCAGTTATCCGACCGGCACAGATACGCAGTATTTT; CDR3aa: CASSYPTGTDTQYF; len: 14; d_gene: -; abundance: many; v_gene: TRBV6-2/TRBV6-3; j_gene: TRBJ2-3
CDR3nt: TGCGCCAGCAGCAAAACTTCGGACAGGGTCAAAGATGAGCAGTTCTTC; CDR3aa: CASSKTSDRVKDEQFF; len: 16; d_gene: TRBD1; abundance: many; v_gene: TRBV5-1; j_gene: TRBJ2-1
CDR3nt: TGTGCCAGCAGCGTAGAGGCCGGACAGGCGGGCGAGCAGTACTTC; CDR3aa: CASSVEAGQAGEQYF; len: 15; d_gene: TRBD1; abundance: many; v_gene: TRBV9; j_gene: TRBJ2-7
CDR3nt: TGCGCCAGCAGCATCGGACTAGCCGGCACCGGGGAGCTGTTTTTT; CDR3aa: CASSIGLAGTGELFF; len: 15; d_gene: TRBD2; abundance: few; v_gene: TRBV5-1; j_gene: TRBJ2-2
CDR3nt: TGCAGTGCTAGGACGGACAGGGACTCCTACAATGAGCAGTTCTTC; CDR3aa: CSARTDRDSYNEQFF; len: 15; d_gene: TRBD1; abundance: many; v_gene: TRBV20-1; j_gene: TRBJ2-1
CDR3nt: TGTGCCAGCACGGGCGAGGCGAACATTCAGTACTTC; CDR3aa: CASTGEANIQYF; len: 12; d_gene: -; abundance: many; v_gene: TRBV28; j_gene: TRBJ2-4
CDR3nt: TGTGCCAGCAGTTACTGGGACTCAGTCTCCTACAATGAGCAGTTCTTC; CDR3aa: CASSYWDSVSYNEQFF; len: 16; d_gene: -; abundance: -; v_gene: TRBV6-5; j_gene: TRBJ2-1
CDR3nt: TGTGCCATCAGCCCCGACGGGAACTATGGCTACACCTTC; CDR3aa: CAISPDGNYGYTF; len: 13; d_gene: -; abundance: -; v_gene: TRBV10-3; j_gene: TRBJ1-2
CDR3nt: TGTGCCAGCAGCGCAGCGGGAGGGGCGAACACCGGGGAGCTGTTTTTT; CDR3aa: CASSAAGGANTGELFF; len: 16; d_gene: TRBD2; abundance: many; v_gene: TRBV7-3; j_gene: TRBJ2-2
CDR3nt: TGTGCCAGTAGTATAGATCCCGGACTAGCGGGAGTGGCAAGTGACTATGAGCAGTTCTTC; CDR3aa: CASSIDPGLAGVASDYEQFF; len: 20; d_gene: TRBD2; abundance: -; v_gene: TRBV19; j_gene: TRBJ2-1
CDR3nt: TGTGCCCTAAAGCCCTACGGGGACTATGGCTACACCTTC; CDR3aa: CALKPYGDYGYTF; len: 13; d_gene: -; abundance: many; v_gene: TRBV28; j_gene: TRBJ1-2
CDR3nt: TGCAGTGCTAGGTACCGTTCCTGGACGAACACTGAAGCTTTCTTT; CDR3aa: CSARYRSWTNTEAFF; len: 15; d_gene: -; abundance: many; v_gene: TRBV20-1; j_gene: TRBJ1-1
CDR3nt: TGTGCCAGCAAAAGGGGGTTGGAGCGGTTCTTC; CDR3aa: CASKRGLERFF; len: 11; d_gene: -; abundance: few; v_gene: TRBV28; j_gene: TRBJ2-1
CDR3nt: TGTGCCAGCAGTTTTGGGGGTGGAACCCAGTACTTC; CDR3aa: CASSFGGGTQYF; len: 12; d_gene: -; abundance: many; v_gene: TRBV28; j_gene: TRBJ2-5
CDR3nt: TGTGCCAGCAGTTTGTACAGGGGCCTTCCCTACGAGCAGTACTTC; CDR3aa: CASSLYRGLPYEQYF; len: 15; d_gene: TRBD1; abundance: many; v_gene: TRBV27; j_gene: TRBJ2-7
CDR3nt: TGCGCCAGCAGCCGAGCGGGAGGGACACCAGAGACCCAGTACTTC; CDR3aa: CASSRAGGTPETQYF; len: 15; d_gene: TRBD2; abundance: many; v_gene: TRBV5-1; j_gene: TRBJ2-5
CDR3nt: TGTGCCAAAGGGGCCTCGGGCGGGAACATTCAGTACTTC; CDR3aa: CAKGASGGNIQYF; len: 13; d_gene: -; abundance: few; v_gene: TRBV2; j_gene: TRBJ2-4
CDR3nt: TGTGCCTGGAGTGCAGGGACACTTTACGAGCAGTACTTC; CDR3aa: CAWSAGTLYEQYF; len: 13; d_gene: -; abundance: -; v_gene: TRBV30; j_gene: TRBJ2-7
CDR3nt: TGCAGTGCTAGAAAGGCGGGAGGGTCAGATACGCAGTATTTT; CDR3aa: CSARKAGGSDTQYF; len: 14; d_gene: TRBD2; abundance: many; v_gene: TRBV20-1; j_gene: TRBJ2-3
CDR3nt: TGTGCCAGCAGCGGGGGACGGGCGGGTGAAGCTTTCTTT; CDR3aa: CASSGGRAGEAFF; len: 13; d_gene: -; abundance: few; v_gene: TRBV6-1; j_gene: TRBJ1-1
CDR3nt: TGCAGTGCTAGAGATCCCCCAGGTGGGGCGACAGATACGCAGTATTTT; CDR3aa: CSARDPPGGATDTQYF; len: 16; d_gene: -; abundance: many; v_gene: TRBV20-1; j_gene: TRBJ2-3
CDR3nt: TGTGCCAGCAGTCCCGCGGCTCAGGGGATAGGTTCACCCCTCCACTTT; CDR3aa: CASSPAAQGIGSPLHF; len: 16; d_gene: -; abundance: many; v_gene: TRBV28; j_gene: TRBJ1-6
CDR3nt: TGTGCCAGCCGGCCAGCGGGAGGACCCTACGAGCAGTACTTC; CDR3aa: CASRPAGGPYEQYF; len: 14; d_gene: TRBD2; abundance: few; v_gene: TRBV28; j_gene: TRBJ2-7
CDR3nt: TGTGCCAGCAGCCTAGGGGAGGGCTCCTACGAGCAGTACTTC; CDR3aa: CASSLGEGSYEQYF; len: 14; d_gene: TRBD2; abundance: many; v_gene: TRBV7-9; j_gene: TRBJ2-7
CDR3nt: TGTGCCAGCAGTTTAGCTTCGGGGCAGGGGGCTTACGAGCAGTACTTC; CDR3aa: CASSLASGQGAYEQYF; len: 16; d_gene: TRBD1; abundance: many; v_gene: TRBV27; j_gene: TRBJ2-7
CDR3nt: TGTGCCAGCTCACCACAGGGGCGCACAGATACGCAGTATTTT; CDR3aa: CASSPQGRTDTQYF; len: 14; d_gene: -; abundance: many; v_gene: TRBV18; j_gene: TRBJ2-3
CDR3nt: TGTGCCAGTACCCCCGGGGACGCGGGAGGTATCTACGAGCAGTACTTC; CDR3aa: CASTPGDAGGIYEQYF; len: 16; d_gene: TRBD2; abundance: -; v_gene: TRBV19; j_gene: TRBJ2-7
CDR3nt: TGCGCCAGCAGCCATCAACCCGGGACAGGGAGCTACGAGCAGTACTTC; CDR3aa: CASSHQPGTGSYEQYF; len: 16; d_gene: TRBD1; abundance: many; v_gene: TRBV4-1; j_gene: TRBJ2-7
CDR3nt: TGTGCCAGCAGCCGGGACAGGGGGTCAAGCGGGGAGCTGTTTTTT; CDR3aa: CASSRDRGSSGELFF; len: 15; d_gene: TRBD1; abundance: many; v_gene: TRBV28; j_gene: TRBJ2-2
CDR3nt: TGTGCCAGCAGACAGGGGTGGTACGAGCAGTACTTC; CDR3aa: CASRQGWYEQYF; len: 12; d_gene: TRBD1; abundance: many; v_gene: TRBV2; j_gene: TRBJ2-7
CDR3nt: TGTGCCAGCAGCCTACGTGCCGGGGCTACGAACACTGAAGCTTTCTTT; CDR3aa: CASSLRAGATNTEAFF; len: 16; d_gene: -; abundance: many; v_gene: TRBV6-1; j_gene: TRBJ1-1
CDR3nt: TGTGCCAGCAGCCCCGGGTCCTACACAGATACGCAGTATTTT; CDR3aa: CASSPGSYTDTQYF; len: 14; d_gene: -; abundance: many; v_gene: TRBV11-2; j_gene: TRBJ2-3
CDR3nt: TGTGCCAGCAGTTCAACGACAGGGACTAGCAATCAGCCCCAGCATTTT; CDR3aa: CASSSTTGTSNQPQHF; len: 16; d_gene: TRBD1; abundance: -; v_gene: TRBV6-1; j_gene: TRBJ1-5
CDR3nt: TGTGCCATCAGTGGAGCCAGGGGCGGGCCTAGCACAGATACGCAGTATTTT; CDR3aa: CAISGARGGPSTDTQYF; len: 17; d_gene: -; abundance: many; v_gene: TRBV10-3; j_gene: TRBJ2-3
CDR3nt: TGTGCCAGCAGCCAAGGGGGCCACCCCCCCACAGATACGCAGTATTTT; CDR3aa: CASSQGGHPPTDTQYF; len: 16; d_gene: -; abundance: -; v_gene: TRBV14; j_gene: TRBJ2-3
CDR3nt: TGTGCCAGCAGCAGGAGGGACCCCAATCAGCCCCAGCATTTT; CDR3aa: CASSRRDPNQPQHF; len: 14; d_gene: -; abundance: many; v_gene: TRBV28; j_gene: TRBJ1-5
CDR3nt: TGTGCCAGCAGAGAGCACTATAATTCACCCCTCCACTTT; CDR3aa: CASREHYNSPLHF; len: 13; d_gene: -; abundance: many; v_gene: TRBV6-1; j_gene: TRBJ1-6
CDR3nt: TGTGCCAGCAGTCCCCAACCCTCGGAGACCCAGTACTTC; CDR3aa: CASSPQPSETQYF; len: 13; d_gene: -; abundance: many; v_gene: TRBV28; j_gene: TRBJ2-5
CDR3nt: TGCAGTGCTAGAGTTCGGGGGGGGAGCTCCTACAATGAGCAGTTCTTC; CDR3aa: CSARVRGGSSYNEQFF; len: 16; d_gene: TRBD2; abundance: many; v_gene: TRBV20-1; j_gene: TRBJ2-1
CDR3nt: TGTGCCAGCAGCCGACGGACTAGCCCCACCGGGGAGCTGTTTTTT; CDR3aa: CASSRRTSPTGELFF; len: 15; d_gene: TRBD2; abundance: few; v_gene: TRBV28; j_gene: TRBJ2-2
CDR3nt: TGTGCCAGCAGCTTGGAACTAGCGGGAGGTTCAGATACGCAGTATTTT; CDR3aa: CASSLELAGGSDTQYF; len: 16; d_gene: TRBD2; abundance: many; v_gene: TRBV5-6; j_gene: TRBJ2-3
CDR3nt: TGTGCCAGCACGTCTGACCGTCGCACTGAAGCTTTCTTT; CDR3aa: CASTSDRRTEAFF; len: 13; d_gene: -; abundance: many; v_gene: TRBV7-9; j_gene: TRBJ1-1
CDR3nt: TGTGCCATCAGCCCTTCACTAGCGGGCCAGAACAATGAGCAGTTCTTC; CDR3aa: CAISPSLAGQNNEQFF; len: 16; d_gene: TRBD2; abundance: many; v_gene: TRBV10-3; j_gene: TRBJ2-1
CDR3nt: TGCAGTGCTCCCCCACTTGGGAATGAAAAACTGTTTTTT; CDR3aa: CSAPPLGNEKLFF; len: 13; d_gene: -; abundance: many; v_gene: TRBV20-1; j_gene: TRBJ1-4
CDR3nt: TGTGCCAGCAGCCGGGACAGGGTTGGTGGAAACACCATATATTTT; CDR3aa: CASSRDRVGGNTIYF; len: 15; d_gene: TRBD1; abundance: many; v_gene: TRBV3-1; j_gene: TRBJ1-3
CDR3nt: TGTGCCACCATTGCCGGCGGTACAGATACGCAGTATTTT; CDR3aa: CATIAGGTDTQYF; len: 13; d_gene: -; abundance: few; v_gene: TRBV28; j_gene: TRBJ2-3
CDR3nt: TGTGCCAGCTCCTCCCCCTCTCTGGGCAGCACAGATACGCAGTATTTT; CDR3aa: CASSSPSLGSTDTQYF; len: 16; d_gene: -; abundance: -; v_gene: TRBV28; j_gene: TRBJ2-3
CDR3nt: TGTGCCACCAGTGACTCCGGGACAGGAATCTACGAGCAGTACTTC; CDR3aa: CATSDSGTGIYEQYF; len: 15; d_gene: TRBD1; abundance: -; v_gene: TRBV24-1; j_gene: TRBJ2-7
CDR3nt: TGTGCCACCAGTGACCGACTAGCGGGTAGCACAGATACGCAGTATTTT; CDR3aa: CATSDRLAGSTDTQYF; len: 16; d_gene: TRBD2; abundance: many; v_gene: TRBV24-1; j_gene: TRBJ2-3
CDR3nt: TGCGCCAGCAGCCAAGGGAGCTCTGGAAACACCATATATTTT; CDR3aa: CASSQGSSGNTIYF; len: 14; d_gene: -; abundance: few; v_gene: TRBV4-1; j_gene: TRBJ1-3
CDR3nt: TGTGCCAGATTGCCGCCCCCCTGTGGGTACAATGAGCAGTTCTTC; CDR3aa: CARLPPPCGYNEQFF; len: 15; d_gene: -; abundance: -; v_gene: TRBV7-9; j_gene: TRBJ2-1
CDR3nt: TGCAGTGCTACCGGGACAGGGGGGTCAGATACGCAGTATTTT; CDR3aa: CSATGTGGSDTQYF; len: 14; d_gene: TRBD1; abundance: many; v_gene: TRBV20-1; j_gene: TRBJ2-3
CDR3nt: TGTGCCTGGAGTGTAAGAGATGAGCAGTTCTTC; CDR3aa: CAWSVRDEQFF; len: 11; d_gene: -; abundance: many; v_gene: TRBV30; j_gene: TRBJ2-1
CDR3nt: TGCAGTCCTTCGGCCAGCGGGAGCAATGAGCAGTTCTTC; CDR3aa: CSPSASGSNEQFF; len: 13; d_gene: TRBD2; abundance: many; v_gene: TRBV20-1; j_gene: TRBJ2-1
CDR3nt: TGCAGCGTTGAGGAGTTCGGGCACACTGAAGCTTTCTTT; CDR3aa: CSVEEFGHTEAFF; len: 13; d_gene: -; abundance: many; v_gene: TRBV29-1; j_gene: TRBJ1-1
CDR3nt: TGTGCCAGCAGTGAATACGGAGGGACGCTCTGGGGAGATACGCAGTATTTT; CDR3aa: CASSEYGGTLWGDTQYF; len: 17; d_gene: -; abundance: few; v_gene: TRBV6-1; j_gene: TRBJ2-3
CDR3nt: TGTGCCAGCAGTTTATGGAATAGTCCAGAGACCCAGTACTTC; CDR3aa: CASSLWNSPETQYF; len: 14; d_gene: -; abundance: many; v_gene: TRBV27; j_gene: TRBJ2-5